The entry that follows covers one T cell receptor (beta chain) sequence. Antigen specificity is unknown. It was cDNA, reverse transcribed from extracted RNA, that served as the sequencing template. Generated by immunoSEQ multiplex PCR, the TCRdb table keeps only in-frame clones and is missing some. The data show around 300,000 clones, 60% seen once. Germline V gives CDR1 SGHNT, CDR2 YYREEE (reference sequence). The CDR3 runs to 16 residues. Unmatched junction bases numbered 14, after V lost 4 bases and J lost 8 bases. This entry belongs to a study of CD8+ T cells in alopecia areata. The study, taken as a whole, reports: A great number of expanded lesional clones endured in scalp and blood during tofacitinib. The study found higher clonality in lesional than normal scalp, especially in alopecia totalis/universalis.

The treatment is: oral pan-JAK inhibitor, 5-10 mg twice daily. The receptor was derived from a human donor with alopecia areata. This material consisted of CD4+ T cells sorted from blood, taken at roughly week 53, from a patient treated with tofacitinib. The chain carries TRBV5-4 and TRBJ2-1, with TRBD1 matching over 8 bases. CDR3 DNA sequence: TGTGCCAGCAGCCCGGGCCACAGGGGGTCTATCGATGAGCAGTTCTTC. It encodes CASSPGHRGSIDEQFF. The full variable domain, with the rest looked up from reference TRBV5-4 and TRBJ2-1, is ETGVTQSPTHLIKTRGQQVTLRCSSQSGHNTVSWYQQALGQGPQFIFQYYREEENGRGNFPPRFSGLQFPNYSSELNVNALELDDSALYLCASSPGHRGSIDEQFFGPGTRLTVL.